The 15 T cell receptor beta chains in this list originate from one sample, sequenced in a study of cytomegalovirus exposure and HLA in healthy donors. Both 60 Vbeta primers and 13 Jbeta primers went into the PCR. The method was immunoSEQ multiplex PCR; TCRdb's version includes in-frame clones alone and lacks a portion of them. The table has 150,000 to 200,000 clones, 65% to 80% seen once. What was sequenced was PBMCs. Every receptor here comes from a female donor in good health and CMV-seronegative.

CDR3: CASSPIAGVIYNEQFF. Here the CDR3 DNA reads TGTGCCAGCTCCCCTATAGCGGGAGTAATCTACAATGAGCAGTTCTTC. J is TRBJ2-1 and V is TRBV19; 9 bases map to TRBD2. CDR3 size: 16 residues. Germline-derived CDR1 and CDR2 are LNHDA and SQIVND (reference sequence). V lost 9 bases, J lost 3 bases, and 12 bases stayed unmatched.

The V and J genes are TRBV5-4 and TRBJ2-1; 8 bases are shared with TRBD2. The trim removed 4 bases at V and 2 bases at J, leaving 2 bases unmatched. The CDR3 is 14 residues long. The V gene's germline CDR1 is SGHNT and CDR2 YYREEE (reference sequence). In DNA, the CDR3 is TGTGCCAGCAGCCCCGGGGGGGCCTACAATGAGCAGTTCTTC. It specifies CASSPGGAYNEQFF.

The chain carries TRBV10-3 and TRBJ1-2, with 8 bases identical to TRBD1. CDR3 length equals 15 residues. Unmatched junction bases numbered 8, after V lost 4 bases and J lost 4 bases. Germline V CDR1 and CDR2: ENHRY, SYGVKD. In DNA, the CDR3 is TGTGCCATCAGTGTACCGGACAGGGTCTTCTATGGCTACACCTTC. Encoded protein: CAISVPDRVFYGYTF.

The chain combines TRBV19 with TRBJ2-5, with D unresolved. Per the germline V gene, CDR1 is LNHDA and CDR2 is SQIVND (reference sequence). The ends were cut back, 1 base at V and 3 bases at J, with 3 bases in the middle. The CDR3 contains 12 residues. CDR3 in amino acids: CASSIAKETQYF. CDR3 in DNA: TGTGCCAGTAGTATAGCCAAAGAGACCCAGTACTTC.

The V gene is TRBV7-2, the J gene TRBJ1-5; D gene ambiguous. Germline V gene data show CDR1 as SGHTA and CDR2 as FQGNSA. This CDR3 region has 15 residues. Trimming stripped 5 bases from V and 0 bases from J, with 11 bases between. This chain's CDR3 is CASSPGPASNQPQHF. In nucleotides, the CDR3 is TGTGCCAGCAGCCCAGGCCCGGCTAGCAATCAGCCCCAGCATTTT.

This clone was counted between two and nine times. This sequence joins TRBV27 and TRBJ2-7; D is perhaps TRBD1 (6 bases). The CDR3 spans 15 residues. Germline V gene lookup returns CDR1 MNHEY and CDR2 SMNVEV (reference sequence). V was trimmed by 3 bases and J by 6 bases, leaving 18 bases between them. Here the CDR3 DNA reads TGTGCCAGCAGTTTCAGCCCCGGGACACGTCTCGAGCAGTACTTC. Translating gives CASSFSPGTRLEQYF.

The genes are TRBV6-5 and TRBJ1-2; no clear D gene. The CDR3 runs to 15 residues. CDR1 is MNHEY, CDR2 SVGAGI, per germline. Between the trimmed V and J ends, which lost 2 bases and 4 bases, there was a span of 14 bases. CDR3 protein: CASSYDPTELYGYTF. CDR3 DNA: TGTGCCAGCAGTTACGACCCGACGGAGCTCTATGGCTACACCTTC.

This chain links TRBV7-9 with TRBJ2-7; D not resolved. The CDR3 has 13 amino acids. Trimming removed 5 bases from V and 3 bases from J, with 11 bases in between. Per the germline V gene, CDR1 is SEHNR and CDR2 is FQNEAQ (reference sequence). This CDR3 reads CASSDDRVYEQYF. The CDR3 coding sequence is TGTGCCAGCAGCGACGACCGGGTCTACGAGCAGTACTTC.

This clone was seen a handful of times. The chain joins TRBV5-6 to TRBJ1-2; D might be TRBD1 (5 bases). CDR1 and CDR2 (germline): SGHDT, YYEEEE. The CDR3 loop spans 15 amino acids. Trimming left V 2 bases short and J 4 bases short, with 15 bases between. The CDR3 sequence is CASSLRRGLGYGYTF. CDR3 bases: TGTGCCAGCAGCTTACGACGGGGACTCGGCTATGGCTACACCTTC. The full variable domain, its missing parts supplied by reference TRBV5-6 and TRBJ1-2, is DAGVTQSPTHLIKTRGQQVTLRCSPKSGHDTVSWYQQALGQGPQFIFQYYEEEERQRGNFPDRFSGHQFPNYSSELNVNALLLGDSALYLCASSLRRGLGYGYTFGSGTRLTVV.

The rearrangement links TRBV9 to TRBJ2-1; the D gene is possibly TRBD1 (6 bases). Trimming stripped 0 bases from V and 5 bases from J, with 12 bases between. CDR3 length equals 15 residues. Looked up from germline, CDR1 is SGDLS and CDR2 is YYNGEE. The CDR3 nucleotides read TGTGCCAGCAGCGTAGTAACAGGGATTAACAATGAGCAGTTCTTC. Translation gives CASSVVTGINNEQFF. Looking up the rest from reference TRBV9 and TRBJ2-1 gives the full variable domain: DSGVTQTPKHLITATGQRVTLRCSPRSGDLSVYWYQQSLDQGLQFLIQYYNGEERAKGNILERFSAQQFPDLHSELNLSSLELGDSALYFCASSVVTGINNEQFFGPGTRLTVL.

The J gene is TRBJ2-3, the V gene TRBV5-1, with TRBD2 matching 12 bases. CDR3 length equals 17 residues. Unmatched junction bases numbered 9, after V lost 4 bases and J lost 3 bases. The germline CDR1 and CDR2 sequences are SGHRS and YFSETQ. The CDR3 nucleotides read TGCGCCAGCAGCCTGGGGGCTAGCGGGGGGGCGACAGATACGCAGTATTTT. Translating gives CASSLGASGGATDTQYF.

The chain couples TRBV6-1 to TRBJ2-7; D is possibly TRBD2 (6 bases). There are 15 residues in the CDR3. V lost 6 bases and J 2 bases, leaving 17 bases between the germline ends. Germline V gives CDR1 MNHNS, CDR2 SASEGT. The CDR3 nucleotides read TGTGCCAGCAGATTTTTCGGGGGAGACACCTACGAGCAGTACTTC. Amino acid sequence: CASRFFGGDTYEQYF.

The genes are TRBV7-6 and TRBJ2-5; 10 bases agree with TRBD1. Trimming took 1 base from V and 3 from J; bases not matched to a gene: 2. The germline CDR1 and CDR2 sequences are SGHVS and FNYEAQ. The CDR3 runs to 15 residues. The CDR3 DNA reads as TGTGCCAGCAGCTTAGGTGGGACAGGGGAAGAGACCCAGTACTTC. Translated, it gives CASSLGGTGEETQYF. Together with reference TRBV7-6 and TRBJ2-5, the CDR3 gives the full variable domain: GAGVSQSPRYKVTKRGQDVALRCDPISGHVSLYWYRQALGQGPEFLTYFNYEAQQDKSGLPNDRFSAERPEGSISTLTIQRTEQRDSAMYRCASSLGGTGEETQYFGPGTRLLVL.

The chain couples TRBV5-1 to TRBJ2-7; D is ambiguous. CDR3 length: 14 residues. V was pared by 4 bases and J by 0 bases, with 11 bases between. Germline V lookup: CDR1 SGHRS, CDR2 YFSETQ. CDR3 amino acids: CASSLGPSSYEQYF. The DNA of the CDR3 is TGCGCCAGCAGCCTTGGGCCCAGCTCCTACGAGCAGTACTTC.

This chain joins TRBV2 and TRBJ2-5; D is undetermined. The CDR3 is 12 residues long. Germline-derived CDR1 and CDR2 are SNHLY and FYNNEI. V was trimmed by 8 bases and J by 0 bases, leaving 7 bases between them. The CDR3 bases are TGTGCCAGCGGCCTGTACCAAGAGACCCAGTACTTC. It encodes CASGLYQETQYF.